The 19 T cell receptor beta chains below all came from one sample that was sequenced in a study of post-analysis software for immune sequencing data. Sequencing libraries made from TCR beta cDNA carried unique molecular identifiers. TCRdb re-called the PCR reads with MiXCR, one entry per CDR3 protein. Altogether fewer than 700,000 distinct CDR3 sequences are present, roughly two fifths being singletons, with the ten largest covering more than 1.5%. Overall study results and limits: Five TRBV segments were more frequent in patients than controls; TRBV5-6, TRBV5-1 and TRBV20-1 belonged to this group.

Their antigen targets remain unknown. The sequencing input was blood. The receptors here all came from a girl aged 5-17 years with multiple sclerosis.

The V and J genes are TRBV7-3 and TRBJ1-1; tentatively, D is TRBD1 (6 bases). The germline V gene encodes CDR1 SGHTA and CDR2 FQGTGA. The CDR3 sequence is 16 residues long. Between the trimmed V and J ends, which lost 2 bases and 1 base, there was a span of 14 bases. The CDR3 region has the DNA TGTGCCAGCAGCTTATTGGACAGCACACCGAACACTGAAGCTTTCTTT. Translated, it gives CASSLLDSTPNTEAFF.

In its sample, this clonotype was seen once. CDR3 bases: TGCGCCAGCAGCCTGGGGGGGGGTGTAGGCCATGAGCAGTACTTC. The encoded protein is CASSLGGGVGHEQYF. This rearrangement joins TRBV5-1 to TRBJ2-7; 7 bases align to TRBD2. CDR1 is SGHRS and CDR2 is YFSETQ in the germline V gene. The CDR3 runs to 15 residues. Trimming took 4 bases from V and 7 from J; bases not matched to a gene: 14.

This chain links TRBV4-1 with TRBJ1-5; TRBD1 matches at 8 bases. V gave up 4 bases and J gave up 2 bases; unmatched junction bases: 19. Germline V gene sequence: CDR1 MGHRA, CDR2 YSYEKL. The CDR3 consists of 20 residues. CDR3 amino acids: CASSPLIGMSGQGGNQPQHF. CDR3 nucleotide sequence: TGCGCCAGCAGCCCGCTAATCGGAATGTCCGGACAGGGAGGCAATCAGCCCCAGCATTTT.

The V and J genes are TRBV6-6 and TRBJ1-1; D not resolved. Trimming cost V 4 bases and J 6 bases, with 12 bases left between them. The CDR3 has 13 amino acids. Germline lookup yields CDR1 MNHNY and CDR2 SVGAGI (reference sequence). CDR3 amino acids: CASSSWRFAEAFF. The CDR3 DNA follows: TGTGCCAGCAGTTCCTGGCGTTTCGCTGAAGCTTTCTTT.

This chain joins TRBV6-2 or TRBV6-3 and TRBJ2-4; D perhaps matches TRBD1 (5 bases). V lost 5 bases and J 8 bases, leaving 19 bases between the germline ends. CDR3 length equals 15 residues. Germline loops: CDR1 MNHEY, CDR2 SVGEGT. This CDR3 reads CASSHEDQGRYIQYF. The CDR3 DNA reads as TGTGCCAGCAGTCACGAGGACCAGGGTCGCTACATTCAGTACTTC.

This clonotype was recorded a few times. The chain is built from TRBV7-2 and TRBJ2-1; TRBD2 aligns across 9 bases. The CDR3 length is 15 residues. The germline gives CDR1 SGHTA, CDR2 FQGNSA. Trimming took 6 bases from V and 5 from J; bases not matched to a gene: 8. The CDR3 sequence is CASRLLAGINNEQFF. The CDR3 region has the DNA TGTGCCAGCAGACTCCTAGCGGGAATCAACAATGAGCAGTTCTTC.

This clonotype was seen more than once but under ten times. The chain couples TRBV6-5 to TRBJ2-4; D ambiguous. The CDR3 length is 13 residues. In germline, CDR1 is MNHEY, CDR2 SVGAGI. The ends were cut back, 6 bases at V and 13 bases at J, with 19 bases in the middle. The CDR3 bases are TGTGCCAGCAGCAAAACCTCCGTTCCCGCGCAGTACTTC. Protein product: CASSKTSVPAQYF.

The chain couples TRBV20-1 to TRBJ2-5; D is unresolved. The J call may not be correct, given that the DNA end is closer to TRBJ2-7. The CDR3 length is 12 residues. CDR1 DFQATT and CDR2 SNEGSKA come from the germline V gene (reference sequence). CDR3 coding DNA: TGCAGTGCTGGGGTCTCGGCGTACGAGCAGTACTTC. Translating it yields CSAGVSAYEQYF.

The chain links TRBV10-3 to TRBJ2-3; no clear D. Trimming stripped 5 bases from V and 2 bases from J, with 14 bases between. This CDR3 is built from 15 residues. Germline CDR1 is ENHRY and CDR2 is SYGVKD. This chain's CDR3 is CAISHSFQNTDTQYF. For the CDR3, the DNA is TGTGCCATCAGTCACAGTTTTCAAAACACAGATACGCAGTATTTT.

V usage is TRBV20-1 and J usage is TRBJ2-3, with D tentatively TRBD2 (7 bases). V dropped 5 bases and J dropped 4 bases, with 16 bases sitting between them. The CDR3 runs 14 residues. Germline V gene data show CDR1 as DFQATT and CDR2 as SNEGSKA (reference sequence). This chain's CDR3 is CSAPRGARADTQYF. The CDR3 coding sequence is TGCAGTGCTCCCCGGGGGGCGCGTGCAGATACGCAGTATTTT.

The chain combines TRBV27 with TRBJ1-5; D remains unclear. Deletions cut 3 bases from V and 7 bases from J, with 13 bases between. CDR3 size: 14 residues. From germline, CDR1 is MNHEY and CDR2 SMNVEV (reference sequence). The CDR3 DNA follows: TGTGCCAGCAGTTTGTCCCCTTGGGGACAGCCCCAGCATTTT. It codes for CASSLSPWGQPQHF.

This chain links TRBV11-1 with TRBJ2-1; maybe TRBD1 (6 bases). Per germline, CDR1 SGHAT and CDR2 FQDESV (reference sequence). V was pared by 5 bases and J by 3 bases, with 8 bases between. There are 13 residues in the CDR3. CDR3 in amino acids: CASSEGHYNEQFF. DNA of the CDR3: TGTGCCAGCAGCGAGGGACACTACAATGAGCAGTTCTTC.

The chain employs TRBV7-6 and TRBJ2-7; TRBD1 is a possible D gene (6 bases). This CDR3 has 15 amino acids. V was cut by 4 bases and J by 1 base, with 14 bases left in between. Germline values: CDR1 SGHVS, CDR2 FNYEAQ. The CDR3 here is CASSSDDRRSYEQYF. In DNA form, the CDR3 reads TGTGCCAGCAGCTCTGATGACAGGAGATCCTACGAGCAGTACTTC.

The J gene is TRBJ2-1, the V gene TRBV10-3; D possibly uses TRBD1 or TRBD2 (5 bases each). This CDR3 spans 17 amino acids. V gave up 3 bases and J gave up 0 bases, with 15 bases separating them. Germline V gene data show CDR1 as ENHRY and CDR2 as SYGVKD. The CDR3 DNA follows: TGTGCCATCAGTGATCAGGGTCGAGGGGTCTCCTACAATGAGCAGTTCTTC. Amino acids: CAISDQGRGVSYNEQFF.

This chain uses TRBV12-3 or TRBV12-4 with TRBJ2-5; no clear D gene. CDR3 length: 12 residues. Trimming pared 6 bases from V and 11 bases from J, leaving 16 bases between. The CDR3 spells CASSRSYNEQYF. The CDR3 DNA follows: TGTGCCAGCAGCCGATCCTACAATGAGCAGTACTTC.

This chain joins TRBV12-3 or TRBV12-4 and TRBJ2-1, with 9 bases matching TRBD2. V shed 5 bases, J shed 5 bases, and the junction held 10 bases outside the gene matches. CDR3 length: 16 amino acids. CDR3 DNA: TGTGCCAGCAGTCCTCGGTATAGCGGGAGTAACAATGAGCAGTTCTTC. Protein: CASSPRYSGSNNEQFF.

The chain carries TRBV15 and TRBJ2-7, with TRBD1 matching over 11 bases. This CDR3 has 15 residues. Germline V lookup: CDR1 LNHNV, CDR2 YYDKDF (reference sequence). V lost 1 base, J lost 3 bases, and 2 bases stayed unmatched. CDR3 in DNA: TGTGCCACCAGCAGAGGGGACAGGGGGGACTACGAGCAGTACTTC. Translating it yields CATSRGDRGDYEQYF.

This chain joins TRBV10-3 and TRBJ2-6; 7 bases are a match to TRBD2. Germline V gene data show CDR1 as ENHRY and CDR2 as SYGVKD. Trimming took 8 bases from V and 4 from J; bases not matched to a gene: 2. CDR3 size: 13 residues. The CDR3 nucleotides read TGTGCCATCGGGGAGGGGGGGGCCAACGTCCTGACTTTC. This gives the protein CAIGEGGANVLTF.

This clonotype occurred a few times. This chain connects TRBV20-1 to TRBJ2-7; 10 bases are shared with TRBD1. V lost 3 bases, J lost 2 bases, and 1 base stayed unmatched. CDR3 length equals 13 residues. The germline V gene has CDR1 DFQATT and CDR2 SNEGSKA (reference sequence). Written as DNA, the CDR3 is TGCAGTGCTAGGGACAGGGGGGCCTACGAGCAGTACTTC. Amino acids: CSARDRGAYEQYF.